Described below is a single T cell receptor beta chain sequence and its context. Profiling relied on immunoSEQ multiplex PCR, and the TCRdb table lists in-frame clones only, not all of them. The sample yields around 380,000 clones, 70% to 90% seen once. The germline V gene has CDR1 GTSNPN and CDR2 SVGIG (reference sequence). This CDR3 contains 16 residues. V trimming: 1 base; J trimming: 7 bases; junction bases outside the gene matches: 9. The sample is drawn from a study of blood T cell repertoires in COVID-19. Material for sequencing was PBMCs or T cells enriched from blood (not recorded which). The chain is built from TRBV30 and TRBJ1-6, with 8 bases aligning to TRBD1. The clonotype comes from a man aged 25 to 45 who had recovered from COVID-19. The CDR3 bases are TGTGCCTGGAGTGCATCTCGGACAGGGATAAATTCACCCCTCCACTTT. It specifies CAWSASRTGINSPLHF.